The 3 T cell receptor beta chains below all came from one sample that was sequenced in a study of blood T cell repertoires in COVID-19 (dated by TCRdb to 2019 to 2021). Libraries came from the immunoSEQ multiplex PCR assay. TCRdb carries this immuneACCESS record with in-frame sequences only. Its versions omit some clonotypes, under half of them owing to an unresolved V gene in the studies checked, with the rest unexplained. The table for this sample lists around 190,000 clones; roughly 76% of them were counted only once. 9.5% to 11% of the sample goes to the ten largest clones. Specimen: peripheral blood. These receptor sequences come from a woman aged 40 to 49 with COVID-19, enrolled during active disease.

This clone was observed many times. The rearrangement links TRBV28 to TRBJ1-5; D uncertain. V lost 2 bases and J 0 bases, leaving 17 bases between the germline ends. CDR1 and CDR2 (germline): MDHEN, SYDVKM. This CDR3 has 18 residues. The CDR3 spells CASSLQAWQVHSNQPQHF. The CDR3 nucleotides read TGTGCCAGCAGTTTACAAGCGTGGCAAGTCCATAGCAATCAGCCCCAGCATTTT.

This chain connects TRBV5-1 to TRBJ2-1, with 9 bases identical to TRBD2. CDR3 length equals 15 residues. With V trimmed by 4 bases and J by 6 bases, 8 bases remained unmatched. Germline loops: CDR1 SGHRS, CDR2 YFSETQ. The CDR3 loop reads CASSTSGTSTNEQFF. The CDR3 nucleotides are TGCGCCAGCAGCACATCCGGGACTAGCACCAATGAGCAGTTCTTC.

The chain employs TRBV29-1 and TRBJ2-3; tentatively, D is TRBD2 (7 bases). The CDR3 extends over 13 amino acids. Trimming removed 6 bases from V and 2 bases from J, with 12 bases in between. Germline CDR1 is SQVTM and CDR2 is ANQGSEA. The CDR3 coding sequence is TGCAGCGTGGTTGGGGGGGCCACAGATACGCAGTATTTT. This codes for CSVVGGATDTQYF.